This is a list of T cell receptor beta chains from one sample in a study of blood T cell repertoires in COVID-19. Method: immunoSEQ multiplex PCR; TCRdb's copy keeps in-frame clones and lacks some. The sample has about 150,000 clones; over 60% are singletons. Sequenced sample: peripheral blood. Receptors were obtained from a woman aged 80 or older with acute or convalescent COVID-19. The CDR3 runs from the conserved cysteine through the conserved F or W. The size of a clone is reported for some rows only, either as once, few or many, or as a class for expanded clones.

j_call clone_size v_call cdr3_aa
TRBJ2-3 once TRBV7-8 CASSLLTSGRGKDTQYF
TRBJ1-6 - TRBV7-3 CASSSGRALNSPLHF
TRBJ2-3 - TRBV7-9 CASSSPAAGLAGDTQYF
TRBJ1-3 - TRBV10-3 CAISESVQSGNTIYF
TRBJ1-1 - TRBV2 CASRTEKNTEAFF
TRBJ1-4 few TRBV19 CASSYLTGMFEKLFF
TRBJ1-4 - TRBV6-6 CASSYLQGRGEKLFF
TRBJ2-4 - TRBV2 CASRGPGGKNIQYF
TRBJ1-1 - TRBV5-1 CASSADEQGKMRAFF
TRBJ2-3 - TRBV6-5 CASLSTGGTDTQYF
TRBJ1-2 few TRBV4-2 CASSSLDSPTNYGYTF
TRBJ1-4 - TRBV7-9 CASRGQGTEKLFF
TRBJ1-4 - TRBV18 CASSKEGVATNEKLFF
TRBJ2-5 - TRBV9 CASSVQQETQYF
TRBJ2-7 - TRBV7-2 CASSFSGDFYEQYF
TRBJ1-1 once TRBV6-5 CASSHRGDEAFF
TRBJ2-1 once TRBV4-3 CASSQERSGGGHEQFF
TRBJ2-5 - TRBV20-1 CSASVRGPETQYF
TRBJ2-2 - TRBV5-4 CASSLEPTGGSTGELFF
TRBJ2-3 - TRBV11-2 CASSYPGLAAHF
TRBJ2-1 - TRBV3-1/TRBV3-2 CASSVVVGQGYNEQFF
TRBJ1-1 - TRBV9 CASSPTQGRGTEAFF
TRBJ2-2 - TRBV11-2 CASSPPGTGGTGELFF
TRBJ1-6 - TRBV9 CASSATGDNSPLHF
TRBJ1-6 - TRBV3-1/TRBV3-2 CASSRGGSNSPLHF
TRBJ2-2 - TRBV5-4 CASSPDRLRGTGELFF
TRBJ1-1 - TRBV19 CASSMDLQESNTEAFF
TRBJ1-6 - TRBV27 CASSFRGQGAGRGNSPLHF
TRBJ1-3 few TRBV5-1 CASSISGTGNTIYF
TRBJ1-2 few TRBV19 CASINLARSNYGYTF
TRBJ1-2 - TRBV3-1/TRBV3-2 CASSPLTGQGGYTF
TRBJ1-1 - TRBV15 CATSRGQAGTEAFF
TRBJ1-1 - TRBV11-3 CASSLAAGDTEAFF
TRBJ2-6 - TRBV7-3 CASSTMGQGAPGANVLTF
TRBJ2-2 - TRBV9 CASSKRTLNTGELFF
TRBJ1-1 - TRBV19 CASKFRGVNTEAFF
TRBJ1-2 - TRBV7-2 CASSSGQGDRGYTF
TRBJ2-7 - TRBV4-2 CASSRGLAGAVEYEQYF
TRBJ2-3 once TRBV7-2 CASTRLAGTDTQYF
TRBJ2-7 - TRBV4-1 CASSQDPGQGAREQYF
TRBJ2-7 - TRBV19 CASSISSGGPYEQYF
TRBJ1-5 - TRBV19 CASSNPFGQGAQQPQHF
TRBJ1-5 - TRBV6-1 CASSAGQGGSNQPQHF
TRBJ1-2 - TRBV6-1 CASSEDRGLGGYTF
TRBJ1-6 - TRBV28 CASTPPPGGNNSPLHF
TRBJ1-1 - TRBV7-9 CASSLEVVGGAFF
TRBJ1-3 - TRBV19 CASSRPTGSGNTIYF
TRBJ2-5 - TRBV2 CASSPPWMEKGVETQYF
TRBJ1-5 - TRBV3-1/TRBV3-2 CASSQYRPGFGEPQHF
TRBJ2-1 - TRBV7-2 CASSPRQGGAKGEQFF
TRBJ1-5 - TRBV19 CASRSGGAGNQPQHF
TRBJ1-6 - TRBV10-3 CAISAGGAERSPLHF
TRBJ1-2 - TRBV4-2 CASSQPGTGGLLNYGYTF
TRBJ1-1 - TRBV12-3/TRBV12-4 CASHQRLSTEAFF
TRBJ2-3 - TRBV18 CASSPLGDGADTQYF
TRBJ2-2 - TRBV18 CASSPRTSGPANTGELFF
TRBJ1-3 - TRBV9 CASSVTPGSGNTIYF
TRBJ2-1 - TRBV5-1 CASSMTTGVPYNEQFF
TRBJ2-1 - TRBV5-1 CASSTGLASYNEQFF